What follows are 14 T cell receptor beta chains derived from one specimen sequenced in a study of T-cell reconstitution after alpha-beta-depleted transplantation in children. During its preparation, the TCRbeta library received unique molecular identifiers. MiXCR, applied by TCRdb to the PCR reads, yields one record per CDR3 protein. This table holds hundreds of thousands of distinct CDR3 sequences, over 10% found once. Material: PBMCs, mostly from graft donor cells, obtained 360 days after TCRalphabeta/CD19-depleted stem cell transplant. The receptors were sampled from a male patient younger than 18 who had a stem cell transplant for acute myeloid leukemia, so the T cells may come from the graft donor.

The CDR3 loop reads CSARLEQLANVLTF. The CDR3 coding sequence is TGCAGTGCTAGATTAGAACAATTGGCCAACGTCCTGACTTTC. The chain recombines TRBV20-1 with TRBJ2-6; D is undetermined. This CDR3 is built from 14 residues. Between the trimmed V and J ends, which lost 2 bases and 6 bases, there was a span of 11 bases. Germline V gives CDR1 DFQATT, CDR2 SNEGSKA (reference sequence).

This clonotype was recorded a few times. V usage is TRBV24-1 and J usage is TRBJ2-1; D not resolved. Germline loops: CDR1 KGHDR, CDR2 SFDVKD. Trimming removed 4 bases from V and 9 bases from J, with 9 bases in between. This CDR3 spans 12 amino acids. CDR3 nucleotides: TGTGCCACCAGTGAGCCATGGCGTGAGCAGTTCTTC. Translated, it gives CATSEPWREQFF.

V is TRBV5-1 and J is TRBJ2-7, with TRBD2 matching over 16 bases. CDR1 is SGHRS and CDR2 is YFSETQ in the germline V gene. This CDR3 region has 19 residues. The trim removed 4 bases at V and 4 bases at J, leaving 14 bases unmatched. The CDR3 DNA is TGCGCCAGCAGCCAAGGGACTAGCGGGAGGGCCACTATATTTTACGAGCAGTACTTC. It is translated as CASSQGTSGRATIFYEQYF.

At least ten counts were recorded for this clonotype. The V gene is TRBV4-3, the J gene TRBJ2-7, with TRBD2 matching over 7 bases. The V segment lost 4 bases and the J segment 2 bases; nucleotides outside the gene matches: 14. This CDR3 is built from 17 residues. Germline values: CDR1 LGHNA, CDR2 YSLEER. This CDR3 reads CASSRASTAGETYEQYF. As DNA, the CDR3 is TGCGCCAGCAGCCGCGCTTCAACGGCGGGAGAGACCTACGAGCAGTACTTC.

V usage is TRBV20-1 and J usage is TRBJ2-7, with D uncertain. CDR3 length: 15 amino acids. The germline CDR1 and CDR2 sequences are DFQATT and SNEGSKA (reference sequence). The V gene lost 1 base and the J gene lost 0 bases, with 13 bases spanning the gap. The CDR3, as DNA: TGCAGTGCTAGAGGTGAAAACGGATTCTCCTACGAGCAGTACTTC. Amino acid sequence: CSARGENGFSYEQYF.

This clonotype was picked up a small number of times. The gene calls are TRBV3-1 and TRBJ1-5; D uncertain. The CDR3 is 14 residues long. V shed 3 bases and J shed 3 bases, with 9 bases lying between them. Germline CDR1 reads LGHDT; CDR2 reads YNNKEL (reference sequence). The CDR3 loop reads CASSQIGPNQPQHF. The CDR3 nucleotides are TGTGCCAGCAGCCAGATTGGGCCCAATCAGCCCCAGCATTTT.

J is TRBJ2-1 and V is TRBV7-9; 8 nucleotides align to TRBD2. The length of the CDR3 is 14 residues. Germline CDR1 and CDR2: SEHNR and FQNEAQ (reference sequence). J gave up 0 bases and V 8 bases, and 3 bases lay outside the gene matches. The CDR3 loop reads CASQLAGSYNEQFF. The CDR3 DNA reads TGTGCCAGCCAGCTAGCGGGCTCCTACAATGAGCAGTTCTTC.

A remark on this clonotype: In this CDR3 the conserved last residue, phenylalanine or tryptophan, is missing, so a read error is likely. The V call is TRBV10-3, the J call TRBJ2-1; TRBD2 matches at 11 bases. Germline V gene lookup returns CDR1 ENHRY and CDR2 SYGVKD. The CDR3 has 18 residues. V lost 3 bases to trimming and J lost 1 base; unmatched junction nucleotides: 8. Here the CDR3 DNA reads TGTGCCATCAGTGACCAAACGACTAGCGGGGCTTCCTACAATGAGCAGTTCTGC. Translating it yields CAISDQTTSGASYNEQFC.

The chain recombines TRBV20-1 with TRBJ2-7; 9 bases align to TRBD2. The germline gives CDR1 DFQATT, CDR2 SNEGSKA (reference sequence). This CDR3 spans 15 amino acids. Germline trimming cut 5 bases from V and 7 bases from J; bases unmatched to any gene: 15. The CDR3 sequence: CSALSPRTSEREQYF. CDR3 nucleotide sequence: TGCAGTGCTCTCTCCCCCCGGACTAGCGAGAGGGAGCAGTACTTC.

This sequence joins TRBV20-1 and TRBJ1-5, with D perhaps TRBD1 (5 bases). CDR1 is DFQATT and CDR2 is SNEGSKA in the germline V gene (reference sequence). The CDR3 sequence is 13 residues long. V lost 5 bases and J lost 11, with 19 bases in between. The chain's CDR3 is CSAGTFLGETQHF. The CDR3 DNA follows: TGCAGTGCTGGCACCTTCTTAGGGGAGACCCAGCATTTT.

This clonotype has just a few counts. This rearrangement joins TRBV30 to TRBJ1-3; D perhaps matches TRBD1 (5 bases). V lost 2 bases, J lost 8 bases, and 10 bases lay in between. Germline CDR1 is GTSNPN and CDR2 is SVGIG (reference sequence). This CDR3 has 12 amino acids. Written as DNA, the CDR3 is TGTGCCTGGAGTCGGCAGACAGACACCATATATTTT. Residues: CAWSRQTDTIYF.

The rearrangement links TRBV28 to TRBJ1-5; D not resolved. The CDR3 is made up of 16 amino acids. V lost 7 bases and J lost 0, with 16 bases in between. Per the germline V gene, CDR1 is MDHEN and CDR2 is SYDVKM. The CDR3 coding sequence is TGTGCCAGCATTTCCTCGGGTGTATATAGCAATCAGCCCCAGCATTTT. It yields the protein CASISSGVYSNQPQHF.

This clonotype was detected a few times. The V gene is TRBV29-1, the J gene TRBJ2-7, with no clear D. V was trimmed by 5 bases and J by 2 bases, leaving 16 bases between them. CDR1 and CDR2 from the germline V gene are SQVTM and ANQGSEA. The CDR3 extends over 14 amino acids. CDR3 residues: CSVMPSKQPYEQYF. For the CDR3, the DNA is TGCAGCGTTATGCCCTCCAAACAGCCCTACGAGCAGTACTTC.

This clonotype occurred a few times. This chain connects TRBV5-6 to TRBJ2-1; 8 nucleotides agree with TRBD1. The V and J ends lost 5 bases and 9 bases, in that order; junction bases with no gene match: 7. Germline CDR1 reads SGHDT; CDR2 reads YYEEEE. The CDR3 totals 13 residues. CDR3 in amino acids: CASRSTQGAEQFF. The CDR3 DNA is TGTGCCAGCAGGTCAACTCAGGGGGCTGAGCAGTTCTTC.